The present entry profiles one T cell receptor (beta chain) with its context. These data belong to a study of blood T cell repertoires in COVID-19. Study in general: Whether acute or convalescent, the COVID-19 samples came from the United States, Italy and Spain. From T cells, B-cell-depleted T cells, or PBMCs came the material, which was cDNA or gDNA.

The CDR3 has 15 residues. Losses at the gene ends were 4 bases for V and 5 bases for J; bases not matched to a gene: 6. Germline V gene data show CDR1 as SGDLS and CDR2 as YYNGEE. In the authors' methods: Amplification from reference gene primers served as the basis for estimated nucleated cell counts. Sequencing was performed with immunoSEQ multiplex PCR; in TCRdb, only in-frame clones are kept and a portion is missing. The V and J calls and clone size come from that table; D and trimming were worked out from the DNA. This repertoire shows 300,000 to 450,000 clones, about 87% found once; its top ten account for 3%.

The sequenced material came from peripheral blood. The chain links TRBV9 to TRBJ1-6; 7 bases match TRBD1. This TCR came from a human donor in a cohort sampled during active COVID-19. The CDR3 sequence: CASSPGGQHNSPLHF. DNA of the CDR3: TGTGCCAGCAGCCCCGGGGGACAGCATAATTCACCCCTCCACTTT.